This T cell receptor (beta chain) was recovered during a study of Ad26.COV2.S vaccination and SARS-CoV-2 variants. Turning to the study itself: Intramuscularly, Ad26.COV2.S was given either once or twice, 56 days apart.

Treatment: 15 to 20 received Ad26.COV2.S at low or high dose, single or two shots; five or six received placebo; per-sample allocation not given. The samples date from day 63 after the first vaccine or placebo injection. At a Boston site, the person donating was an adult of 18-55 years. The CDR3 loop spans 19 amino acids. This clone was seen a few times. No antigen is known for it. Study findings and constraints: Reportedly, spike-specific CD8+ and CD4+ T cell responses achieved substantial breadth once vaccination had taken place. Non-spike TCR breadth showed similarity between vaccine and placebo recipients.

Here immunoSEQ multiplex PCR was the method, and the copy in TCRdb shows in-frame clones only, minus some. This table has 300,000 to 350,000 clones, approximately 86% appearing once. V and J are TRBV12-2 and TRBJ2-3; the table's D call, TRBD2, was not checked against the DNA. TRBV12-2 is assigned pseudogene status. This clonotype was obtained from a person between 18 and 60 years old who received the Ad26.COV2.S COVID-19 vaccine or a placebo. Sequenced material: peripheral blood, taken in a trial of Ad26.COV2.S vaccine versus placebo. This CDR3 reads CASLSGARNRKAGTDTQYF. The CDR3 DNA sequence: TGTGCAAGTCTGAGCGGCGCGAGAAACCGAAAAGCGGGCACAGATACGCAGTATTTT.